This entry concerns a single TCR beta chain. These data are taken from a study of shared clonotypes between healthy human individuals. Profiled with immunoSEQ multiplex PCR; TCRdb holds only in-frame clones, not every one. The table shows around 300,000 clones, with 80% to 90% occurring only once. The sequenced material came from memory CD8+ T cells sorted from blood. Sample subset: CD45RO+ cells pooled with CCR7-negative TemRA cells. This receptor was taken from a man aged 18-30 years in good health.

The CDR3 spells CASSPQRVSFANTGELFF. The CDR3 nucleotides read TGCGCCAGCAGCCCACAACGTGTATCGTTTGCGAACACCGGGGAGCTGTTTTTT. V is TRBV4-1 and J is TRBJ2-2, with D unresolved. V was trimmed by 4 bases and J by 0 bases, leaving 18 bases between them. The CDR3 has 18 amino acids. Germline V gene sequence: CDR1 MGHRA, CDR2 YSYEKL.